These 32 T cell receptor beta chains were all obtained from the same sample, sequenced in a study of molecular identifiers for immune sequencing clone quantification. TCRdb independently ran MiXCR on the PCR reads; one entry per CDR3 protein. The profile covers approximately 36,000 distinct CDR3 sequences, with about 18% appearing a single time and about 6.2% taken by the ten largest. Sequencing was performed on naive CD8+ T cells from blood, with Jurkat cell RNA spiked in. Subset indicated: FACS-sorted CD8+CD4-CCR7+CD45RA+ naive T cells. Every receptor here comes from a human donor in good health. Some libraries in this study had Jurkat cell RNA spiked in.

This clonotype was recorded many times. V and J are TRBV12-3 or TRBV12-4 and TRBJ2-7; possible D gene TRBD1, 6 bases. The CDR3 sequence is 14 residues long. The V gene lost 5 bases and the J gene lost 0 bases, with 11 bases spanning the gap. The CDR3 bases are TGTGCCAGCAGTACAGGGACAAACTCCTACGAGCAGTACTTC. This translates into CASSTGTNSYEQYF.

This clonotype was recorded many times. V and J are TRBV7-9 and TRBJ2-7; D remains unclear. V was trimmed by 3 bases and J by 6 bases, leaving 9 bases between them. From germline, CDR1 is SEHNR and CDR2 FQNEAQ (reference sequence). CDR3 length: 12 residues. CDR3 residues: CASSFYGVEQYF. The DNA of the CDR3 is TGTGCCAGCAGCTTTTATGGGGTCGAGCAGTACTTC.

This clonotype showed up many times. The chain uses TRBV19 and TRBJ1-4; 9 bases are shared with TRBD1. Germline V CDR1 and CDR2: LNHDA, SQIVND (reference sequence). CDR3 size: 16 residues. V shed 7 bases, J shed 4 bases, and the junction held 10 bases outside the gene matches. CDR3: CASTGLGGQGNEKLFF. CDR3 DNA sequence: TGTGCCAGTACGGGGCTGGGGGGACAGGGTAATGAAAAACTGTTTTTT.

Details on this clonotype: A much bigger clone sits one base away, suggesting this may be a read error. The chain's CDR3 is CSAEGGAHEQYF. Here the CDR3 DNA reads TGCAGCGCTGAAGGGGGGGCCCACGAGCAGTACTTC. The chain uses TRBV29-1 and TRBJ2-7; the D gene is possibly TRBD2 (7 bases). Germline V gene sequence: CDR1 SQVTM, CDR2 ANQGSEA. There are 12 residues in the CDR3.

This clonotype was observed many times. The chain recombines TRBV20-1 with TRBJ2-5; TRBD2 matches at 9 bases. V lost 0 bases, J lost 5 bases, and 10 bases stayed unmatched. The CDR3 runs 16 residues. Germline assignment: CDR1 DFQATT and CDR2 SNEGSKA (reference sequence). In DNA form, the CDR3 reads TGCAGTGCTAGAGATTCCCCGGCTAGCGGGATTGAGACCCAGTACTTC. Its protein is CSARDSPASGIETQYF.

This clonotype was picked up many times. The chain couples TRBV29-1 to TRBJ2-7, with 11 bases matching TRBD2. Unmatched junction bases numbered 3, after V lost 4 bases and J lost 1 base. Germline V gives CDR1 SQVTM, CDR2 ANQGSEA. The CDR3 is 14 amino acids. CDR3 nucleotide sequence: TGCAGCGTTGCAGGGACTAGCGGATCCTACGAGCAGTACTTC. Its protein product is CSVAGTSGSYEQYF.

The chain employs TRBV5-1 and TRBJ1-2, with D unresolved. This CDR3 region has 14 residues. Trimming removed 0 bases at V and 2 bases at J, with 8 bases between. Germline V gene data show CDR1 as SGHRS and CDR2 as YFSETQ. The CDR3 nucleotides read TGCGCCAGCAGCTTGGTGGGAGACAACTATGGCTACACCTTC. Amino acid sequence: CASSLVGDNYGYTF.

This clonotype is judged medium-sized. This sequence joins TRBV4-2 and TRBJ2-7; TRBD1 matches 8 bases. The CDR3 spans 13 residues. Germline V gene sequence: CDR1 LGHNA, CDR2 YNFKEQ. V shed 7 bases and J 3 bases; nucleotides not matched to a gene: 5. The CDR3 sequence: CASNHRGDYEQYF. DNA for the CDR3: TGTGCCAGCAACCACAGGGGGGACTACGAGCAGTACTTC.

This clonotype was detected many times. V is TRBV7-8 and J is TRBJ2-7; 8 bases line up with TRBD1. V gave up 8 bases and J gave up 5 bases; unmatched junction bases: 5. The germline CDR1 and CDR2 sequences are SGHVS and FQNEAQ. The CDR3 totals 12 residues. Here the CDR3 reads CASVTGAHEQYF. DNA for the CDR3: TGTGCCAGCGTGACAGGGGCCCACGAGCAGTACTTC.

This clonotype was observed a few times. This chain joins TRBV23-1 and TRBJ2-7; D remains unclear. TRBV23-1 is identified as an open reading frame with a role that is uncertain. Trimming pared 4 bases from V and 0 bases from J, leaving 10 bases between. The CDR3 totals 14 residues. The CDR3 nucleotides are TGCGCCAGCAGTCCCAGGAGAAGCTCCTACGAGCAGTACTTC. This encodes CASSPRRSSYEQYF.

The sample holds many counts of this clonotype. The chain uses TRBV5-5 and TRBJ2-7; D not certain. The CDR3 totals 14 residues. Trimming took off 0 bases at V and 2 bases at J, with 9 bases between the two ends. CDR1 SGHKS and CDR2 YYEKEE come from the germline V gene (reference sequence). The CDR3 coding sequence is TGTGCCAGCAGCTTGGGGGCTAGAACCTACGAGCAGTACTTC. Protein: CASSLGARTYEQYF.

This clonotype was counted at least ten times. The J gene is TRBJ2-7, the V gene TRBV19; D is unresolved. The CDR3 runs to 13 residues. V dropped 5 bases and J dropped 2 bases, with 10 bases sitting between them. Germline V CDR1 and CDR2: LNHDA, SQIVND (reference sequence). The CDR3: CASSSGPTYEQYF. As DNA, the CDR3 is TGTGCCAGTAGTTCAGGCCCTACCTACGAGCAGTACTTC. Variable domain in full (rest from reference TRBV19 and TRBJ2-7): DGGITQSPKYLFRKEGQNVTLSCEQNLNHDAMYWYRQDPGQGLRLIYYSQIVNDFQKGDIAEGYSVSREKKESFPLTVTSAQKNPTAFYLCASSSGPTYEQYFGPGTRLTVT.

The chain joins TRBV20-1 to TRBJ2-3; D gene unclear. The CDR3 has 17 amino acids. Germline CDR1 and CDR2: DFQATT and SNEGSKA (reference sequence). V was trimmed by 1 base and J by 2 bases, leaving 19 bases between them. The CDR3: CSARGYPRSFATDTQYF. In DNA form, the CDR3 reads TGCAGTGCTAGAGGCTACCCCCGTTCTTTCGCCACAGATACGCAGTATTTT.

This clonotype was recorded many times. The chain couples TRBV28 to TRBJ2-7; D remains ambiguous. CDR3 length: 13 residues. CDR1 and CDR2 from the germline V gene are MDHEN and SYDVKM. Trimming cost V 3 bases and J 3 bases, with 9 bases left between them. This chain's CDR3 is CASSLVLFYEQYF. The CDR3 bases are TGTGCCAGCAGTTTGGTTCTGTTCTACGAGCAGTACTTC.

At least ten counts were recorded for this clonotype. The chain is built from TRBV27 and TRBJ2-3, with D maybe TRBD2 (6 bases). Trimming removed 3 bases from V and 2 bases from J, with 21 bases in between. The CDR3 runs to 18 residues. Germline V gives CDR1 MNHEY, CDR2 SMNVEV (reference sequence). The CDR3 region is CASSLRPPLRLVTDTQYF. In DNA, the CDR3 is TGTGCCAGCAGTTTGAGACCCCCACTTCGACTAGTCACAGATACGCAGTATTTT.

Written as DNA, the CDR3 is TGTGCCAGTAGCCCAGGGGCTTGGGGGTTCACTGAAGCTTTCTTT. This codes for CASSPGAWGFTEAFF. The chain recombines TRBV19 with TRBJ1-1, with a possible D match to TRBD1 (6 bases). Trimming removed 6 bases at V and 4 bases at J, with 18 bases between. The CDR3 has 15 amino acids. CDR1 is LNHDA and CDR2 is SQIVND in the germline V gene (reference sequence).

This clonotype was seen a handful of times. This chain joins TRBV4-1 and TRBJ2-7, with no clear D. Germline V lookup: CDR1 MGHRA, CDR2 YSYEKL. The CDR3 contains 13 residues. With 1 base removed from V and 1 base from J, the gap between germline ends came to 5 bases. Here the CDR3 DNA reads TGCGCCAGCAGCCAAGGTCGGTCCTACGAGCAGTACTTC. It encodes CASSQGRSYEQYF.

About this clonotype: A read error may be the cause here, since a much bigger clone is one base away. V and J are TRBV11-2 and TRBJ2-1; 8 nucleotides align to TRBD2. V was pared by 2 bases and J by 12 bases, with 15 bases of the junction left unmatched. Germline loops: CDR1 SGHAT, CDR2 FQNNGV. This CDR3 has 16 residues. The CDR3 reads CASSLYFSGEVEGQFF. The CDR3 bases are TGTGCCAGCAGCTTATATTTTAGCGGGGAGGTGGAGGGGCAGTTCTTC.

This clonotype was recorded at least ten times. This chain links TRBV4-3 with TRBJ1-1; no clear D gene. Trimming cost V 3 bases and J 2 bases, with 10 bases left between them. CDR1 is LGHNA, CDR2 YSLEER, per germline. The CDR3 is 14 residues long. The CDR3 loop is CASSHWAENTEAFF. DNA for the CDR3: TGCGCCAGCAGCCACTGGGCAGAAAACACTGAAGCTTTCTTT.

The chain has TRBV7-2 and TRBJ2-1; D uncertain. Germline-derived CDR1 and CDR2 are SGHTA and FQGNSA. The ends were cut back, 1 base at V and 6 bases at J, with 7 bases in the middle. The CDR3 runs 13 residues. Written as DNA, the CDR3 is TGTGCCAGCAGCTTAGTGGAAATCAATGAGCAGTTCTTC. Its protein product is CASSLVEINEQFF.

The chain joins TRBV27 to TRBJ2-1; weak D call: TRBD1 (6 bases). Germline loops: CDR1 MNHEY, CDR2 SMNVEV (reference sequence). The germline V and J ends were trimmed by 0 bases and 8 bases, with 17 bases remaining between them. The CDR3 contains 16 residues. The CDR3 spells CASSLSSGQRFYEQFF. CDR3 sequence (DNA): TGTGCCAGCAGTTTATCTTCCGGACAGCGATTCTATGAGCAGTTCTTC.

This clonotype was seen only once. The rearrangement links TRBV28 to TRBJ2-7; perhaps TRBD1 as D (5 bases). The CDR3 length is 14 residues. Trimming took off 5 bases at V and 4 bases at J, with 15 bases between the two ends. Germline-derived CDR1 and CDR2 are MDHEN and SYDVKM. The DNA for the CDR3 is TGTGCCAGCAGTCTAAGGACACGCTCTTACGAGCAGTACTTC. Amino acids: CASSLRTRSYEQYF. The variable domain in full, with the rest retrieved from reference TRBV28 and TRBJ2-7, is DVKVTQSSRYLVKRTGEKVFLECVQDMDHENMFWYRQDPGLGLRLIYFSYDVKMKEKGDIPEGYSVSREKKERFSLILESASTNQTSMYLCASSLRTRSYEQYFGPGTRLTVT.

This clonotype came up many times. The chain combines TRBV18 with TRBJ2-3, with 9 bases matching TRBD1. Germline CDR1 is KGHSH and CDR2 is LQKENI. The junction had 3 bases not matched to a gene; V was cut back by 3 bases and J by 2 bases. CDR3 length equals 15 residues. The CDR3 coding sequence is TGTGCCAGCTCACCTACAGGGGGCGACACAGATACGCAGTATTTT. Its translation is CASSPTGGDTDTQYF. The full variable domain, completed using reference TRBV18 and TRBJ2-3, is NAGVMQNPRHLVRRRGQEARLRCSPMKGHSHVYWYRQLPEEGLKFMVYLQKENIIDESGMPKERFSAEFPKEGPSILRIQQVVRGDSAAYFCASSPTGGDTDTQYFGPGTRLTVL.

J is TRBJ2-5 and V is TRBV10-2, with a tentative D call TRBD1 (6 bases). Trimming shortened V by 7 bases and J by 5 bases, and 14 bases separated the two germline ends. This CDR3 has 13 amino acids. From germline, CDR1 is WSHSY and CDR2 SAAADI. Here the CDR3 DNA reads TGCGCCAGCACCCAGGGGCCTCCCGAGACCCAGTACTTC. Its protein product is CASTQGPPETQYF.

At least ten counts were recorded for this clonotype. The chain has TRBV4-1 and TRBJ1-1; D unclear. This CDR3 spans 17 amino acids. Germline values: CDR1 MGHRA, CDR2 YSYEKL. The ends were cut back, 4 bases at V and 6 bases at J, with 24 bases in the middle. CDR3 nucleotides: TGCGCCAGCAGCCCCCTCGGGCACGGAAGAGGGCTATCTGAAGCTTTCTTT. It is translated as CASSPLGHGRGLSEAFF.

This clonotype has at least ten counts. The junction differs from germline at one of its ends, possibly a read error. CDR3 sequence: CASSSLAEDF. The CDR3 DNA reads TGTGCCAGCAGCTCCCTGGCAGAAGACTTC. The chain carries TRBV7-9 and TRBJ1-2; D not resolved. The germline CDR1 and CDR2 sequences are SEHNR and FQNEAQ (reference sequence). This CDR3 contains 10 residues.

This clonotype was recorded a few times. The chain uses TRBV4-1 and TRBJ2-3, with D perhaps TRBD2 (6 bases). V gave up 3 bases and J gave up 2 bases, with 15 bases separating them. The CDR3 length is 16 residues. The germline gives CDR1 MGHRA, CDR2 YSYEKL. The CDR3 coding sequence is TGCGCCAGCAGCCATGAACCGGGACTTAACACAGATACGCAGTATTTT. This gives the protein CASSHEPGLNTDTQYF.

This clonotype has a count of ten or more. V gene TRBV10-2 combines with J gene TRBJ2-7; D is perhaps TRBD1 (6 bases). The CDR3 totals 11 residues. Germline loops: CDR1 WSHSY, CDR2 SAAADI. The V end lost 6 bases, the J end lost 4 bases, and 7 bases lay between the germline ends. The CDR3 sequence: CASRDSYEQYF. CDR3 coding DNA: TGCGCCAGCAGGGACAGTTACGAGCAGTACTTC.

Ten or more counts support this clonotype. CDR3 bases: TGTGCCAGCAGTTACAGGGGGGGCAATCAGCCCCAGCATTTT. As protein: CASSYRGGNQPQHF. V and J are TRBV27 and TRBJ1-5; 8 nucleotides match TRBD1. The CDR3 sequence is 14 residues long. Germline CDR1 reads MNHEY; CDR2 reads SMNVEV (reference sequence). V shed 4 bases, J shed 2 bases, and the junction held 1 base outside the gene matches.

This clonotype showed up many times. This chain joins TRBV5-1 and TRBJ2-7; D remains ambiguous. Germline CDR1 SGHRS, CDR2 YFSETQ. V was clipped by 3 bases and J by 3 bases, with 16 bases between them. This CDR3 is 15 amino acids long. The CDR3 here is CASSSEQAFFYEQYF. The CDR3 DNA reads as TGCGCCAGCAGCTCGGAGCAGGCTTTTTTCTACGAGCAGTACTTC.

With regard to this clonotype: A clone one base away is much larger, so this may be a read error. V usage is TRBV28 and J usage is TRBJ2-7, with TRBD2 identical over 15 bases. The CDR3 covers 16 residues. CDR1 and CDR2 from the germline V gene are MDHEN and SYDVKM. In DNA, the CDR3 is TGTGCCAGCTCCCATGGACTAGCGGGAGGGGGCTACGAGCAGTGCTTC. Its protein product is CASSHGLAGGGYEQCF.

This clonotype was counted many times. The gene calls are TRBV7-2 and TRBJ2-7, with D perhaps matching TRBD2 (5 bases). Germline-derived CDR1 and CDR2 are SGHTA and FQGNSA. The CDR3 covers 16 residues. V lost 6 bases and J 3 bases, leaving 21 bases between the germline ends. The CDR3 bases are TGTGCCAGCAGATACGGACCACTAGGAACTATCTACGAGCAGTACTTC. As protein: CASRYGPLGTIYEQYF.